The source of this TCR beta chain is a study of blood T cells in healthy people across ages. Germline values: CDR1 MNHNY, CDR2 SVGAGI (reference sequence). V was cut by 8 bases and J by 1 base, with 9 bases left in between. This CDR3 is built from 14 residues. A second PCR of about 6 to 12 cycles used a sample-barcoded 5' primer and a J-beta primer mix. TCRdb fed the 5' RACE reads into MiXCR, producing one record per CDR3 protein. The sample contains about 1.4 million distinct CDR3 sequences, roughly 64% of which appear only once. The receptor's source is a man between 18 and 35 years old in good health. The sequencing input was blood. The chain combines TRBV6-6 with TRBJ2-6; D is perhaps TRBD2 (5 bases). CDR3 sequence reads: CASLRGSGANVLTF. Here the CDR3 DNA reads TGTGCCAGCCTACGAGGGTCTGGGGCCAACGTCCTGACTTTC.